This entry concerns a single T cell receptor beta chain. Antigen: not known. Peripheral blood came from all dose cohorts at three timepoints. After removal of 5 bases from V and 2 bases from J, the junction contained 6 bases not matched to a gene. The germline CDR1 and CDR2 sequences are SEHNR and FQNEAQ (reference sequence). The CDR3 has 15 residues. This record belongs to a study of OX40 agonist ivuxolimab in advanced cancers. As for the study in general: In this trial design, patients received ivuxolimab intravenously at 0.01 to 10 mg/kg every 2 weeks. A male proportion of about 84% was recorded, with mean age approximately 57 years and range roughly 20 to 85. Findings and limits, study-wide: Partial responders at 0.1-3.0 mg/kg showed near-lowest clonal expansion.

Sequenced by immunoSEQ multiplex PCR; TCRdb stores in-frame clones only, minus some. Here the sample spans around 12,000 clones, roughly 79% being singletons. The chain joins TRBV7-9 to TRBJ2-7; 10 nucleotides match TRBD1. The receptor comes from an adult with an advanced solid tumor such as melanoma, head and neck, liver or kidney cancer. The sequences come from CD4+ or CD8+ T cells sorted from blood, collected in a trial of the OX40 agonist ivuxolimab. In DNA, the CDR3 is TGTGCCAGCAGCCAGACAGGGGGCCGGACCTACGAGCAGTACTTC. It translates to CASSQTGGRTYEQYF.